A selection of T cell receptor beta chains follows, all from one sample in a study of early T cells in non-severe SARS-CoV-2 infection. TCRdb reanalysed the 5' RACE reads using MiXCR and keeps one entry per CDR3 protein. The sample holds around 37,000 distinct CDR3 sequences; 8.5% to 10% are singletons and the top ten take 9.5% to 15%. Sequencing was carried out using whole blood. The receptors derive from an adult who was a healthcare worker with PCR-confirmed SARS-CoV-2 infection or an uninfected control (not recorded which). Each CDR3 is given with its conserved first and last residue. D genes are given only for firm matches. Not all rows give a size; the values are once, few, many and, for expanded clones, a class.

d_call j_call clone_size v_call cdr3_nt cdr3_aa
TRBD2 TRBJ2-1 . TRBV29-1 TGCAGCGTTTCTAGCGGGGGGGACAATGAGCAGTTCTTC CSVSSGGDNEQFF
. TRBJ2-3 many TRBV3-1 TGTGCCAGCAGCCACAGACGAGGGCCCGATACGCAGTATTTT CASSHRRGPDTQYF
. TRBJ1-1 few TRBV3-1 TGTGCCAGCAGCCAAGATGAGAACACTGAAGCTTTCTTT CASSQDENTEAFF
. TRBJ2-7 many TRBV19 TGTGCCAGTCGGACCGCTGGAGAGCAGTACTTC CASRTAGEQYF
. TRBJ1-5 many TRBV7-2 TGTGCCAGCAGCAAACAGCCAGAAGGCAATCAGCCCCAGCATTTT CASSKQPEGNQPQHF
. TRBJ1-4 few TRBV6-1 TGTGCCAGCAGTGAAGGAGGGGCCGGAGCAACTAATGAAAAACTGTTTTTT CASSEGGAGATNEKLFF
TRBD1 TRBJ1-5 . TRBV12-3/TRBV12-4 TGTGCCAGCAGTTTTGCGACAGGGCATCAGCCCCAGCATTTT CASSFATGHQPQHF
. TRBJ1-5 many TRBV20-1 TGCAGTGCTGGGGACCTAGGGGTAAATCAGCCCCAGCATTTT CSAGDLGVNQPQHF
. TRBJ1-4 many TRBV20-1 TGCAGTGCTAGAGGGGCAACTAATGAAAAACTGTTTTTT CSARGATNEKLFF
TRBD1 TRBJ1-3 many TRBV2 TGTGCCAGCAGAACAGGGGTCTCCTACCTCTCTGGAAACACCATATATTTT CASRTGVSYLSGNTIYF
TRBD2 TRBJ2-1 many TRBV7-3 TGTGCCAGCAGCCCACAGCGGGGGGGAGTGGATGAGCAGTTCTTC CASSPQRGGVDEQFF
. TRBJ2-4 few TRBV11-2 TGTGCCAGCAGCTTAGGCTCCATGTGGCAGCTAGCCAAAAACATTCAGTACTTC CASSLGSMWQLAKNIQYF
. TRBJ1-2 . TRBV6-1 TGTGCCAGCAGTGACCGGGGCTCCAGTGCTGGCTACACCTTC CASSDRGSSAGYTF
. TRBJ2-3 . TRBV6-6 TGTGCCAGCAGTTACATCCCAGATACGCAGTATTTT CASSYIPDTQYF
TRBD2 TRBJ2-5 few TRBV5-4 TGTGCCAGCAGCTCGCGGACTAGCGGGGGGCCCGAGACCCAGTACTTC CASSSRTSGGPETQYF
. TRBJ2-3 many TRBV20-1 TGCAGTGCTAGAGATCCCCAGACGGTTACAGATACGCAGTATTTT CSARDPQTVTDTQYF
. TRBJ2-2 many TRBV7-9 TGTGCCAGCAGCCCGGGCCCCGGGGAGCTGTTTTTT CASSPGPGELFF
. TRBJ2-5 . TRBV29-1 TGCAGCGCCTCAGTTAGCGGCCGAGAGACCCAGTACTTC CSASVSGRETQYF
. TRBJ1-2 . TRBV7-9 TGTGCCAGCAGCTTTAGTGGTCACCCAGCAGACTATGGCTACACCTTC CASSFSGHPADYGYTF
. TRBJ1-2 many TRBV20-1 TGCAGTGCTAGGGGTCTGGGGGGCTCTGGCTACACCTTC CSARGLGGSGYTF
TRBD2 TRBJ2-1 many TRBV14 TGTGCCAGCAGCCCCCTCAGGACTAGTGGTGAGCAGTTCTTC CASSPLRTSGEQFF
. TRBJ1-5 few TRBV2 TGTGCCAGCAGCGCCCAACGCAATCAGCCCCAGCATTTT CASSAQRNQPQHF
. TRBJ1-6 few TRBV16 TGTGCCAGCATGAGCCGGGGTGGTTCACCCCTCCACTTT CASMSRGGSPLHF
. TRBJ1-1 many TRBV5-1 TGCGCCAGCAGCTTGGATCCCGTAAAGAACACTGAAGCTTTCTTT CASSLDPVKNTEAFF
. TRBJ2-5 few TRBV3-1 TGTGCCAGCAGCCAAGAACCTAAGGCAGAGACCCAGTACTTC CASSQEPKAETQYF
. TRBJ2-1 few TRBV6-1 TGTGCCAGCAGTGAAGCGTGGAAACTTTACAATGAGCAGTTCTTC CASSEAWKLYNEQFF
TRBD1 TRBJ1-5 . TRBV20-1 TGCAGTGCTGCCCTTAGGGGGCAAGGACAGCCCCAGCATTTT CSAALRGQGQPQHF
TRBD2 TRBJ2-1 few TRBV6-6 TGTGCCAGCAGTGACCTTGAAACTAGCGGTGTGGGTGAGCAGTTCTTC CASSDLETSGVGEQFF
. TRBJ1-1 . TRBV7-9 TGTGCCAGCAGCTACAATACCCAGAACACTGAAGCTTTCTTT CASSYNTQNTEAFF